This record looks at one T cell receptor (beta chain) sequence and its context. The antigen remains undetermined. The CDR3 covers 16 residues. With V trimmed by 4 bases and J by 4 bases, 9 bases remained unmatched. The germline V gene has CDR1 SGHNT and CDR2 YYREEE (reference sequence). This sample stems from a study of cytomegalovirus exposure and HLA in healthy donors. Study findings and constraints: A later analysis found common viral pathogens apparently linked to several of the most significant clusters.

With 60 Vbeta and 13 Jbeta primers, the PCR was carried out. Clones were sequenced by immunoSEQ multiplex PCR, and TCRdb holds only the in-frame ones, with some missing. The sample lists about 130,000 clones; 70% to 80% were seen once. The receptor was derived from a man in his forties in good health and CMV-seropositive. Source material: PBMCs. This rearrangement joins TRBV5-4 to TRBJ2-7, with 12 positions matching TRBD2. CDR3 region: CASSGEVGLAGYEQYF. CDR3 nucleotide sequence: TGTGCCAGCAGCGGGGAGGTAGGACTAGCGGGATACGAGCAGTACTTC.